Listed below are T cell receptor beta chains from one sample, sequenced in a study of shared clonotypes between healthy human individuals. Assay used: immunoSEQ multiplex PCR; TCRdb lists only in-frame clones, some missing. Among millions of clones listed, over 85% were seen once. The sample taken for sequencing was naive CD4+ T cells from PBMCs. The origin of the receptors is a man younger than 35 in good health. Some clones in this sample may be carry-over from other donors' samples. Both conserved end residues are part of each CDR3.

V	J	CDR3
TRBV28	TRBJ1-1	CASSDRQGSTLILNTEAFF
TRBV27	TRBJ2-7	CASSPYPPRGGNYEQYF
TRBV18	TRBJ2-2	CASSPPRGESNTGELFF
TRBV5-6	TRBJ2-5	CASSLWTSGRETQYF
TRBV7-9	TRBJ1-2	CASSLGQNYGYTF
TRBV9	TRBJ1-5	CASSMDGGGSQPQHF
TRBV5-1	TRBJ2-2	CASSLVSGHNTGELFF
TRBV19	TRBJ2-7	CASSIWDRYEQYF
TRBV28	TRBJ2-2	CASSPQSTTGELFF
TRBV27	TRBJ2-2	CASSPTSGELFF
TRBV7-9	TRBJ2-5	CASSVAGGKETQYF
TRBV28	TRBJ1-4	CASSLASVTEKLFF
TRBV7-6	TRBJ2-2	CASSPLGGQGARITGELFF
TRBV7-8	TRBJ2-1	CASSILPYNEQFF
TRBV11-2	TRBJ2-5	CASRGFGEGTQYF
TRBV9	TRBJ1-6	CASSPQSGNSPLHF
TRBV6-1	TRBJ1-2	CASSGKPGQRNYGYTF
TRBV6-5	TRBJ1-2	CASSYQDRGPGGYTF
TRBV13	TRBJ2-7	CASSSGTSDGEQYF
TRBV27	TRBJ2-2	CASISRLGSLAGELFF
TRBV5-1	TRBJ1-3	CASSLVAGRGNTIYF
TRBV29-1	TRBJ1-1	CSVARKGGAFF
TRBV15	TRBJ1-2	CATSRRQDPNYGYTF
TRBV7-2	TRBJ2-3	CASSLLGGLGTDTQYF
TRBV18	TRBJ2-2	CASSPPVRVNTGELFF
TRBV7-9	TRBJ2-7	CASSPRGGSYEQYF
TRBV28	TRBJ2-7	CASTHRGTGGGEQYF
TRBV11-2	TRBJ2-1	CASSFLGGQYNEQFF
TRBV6-4	TRBJ2-6	CASSPGHGSGANVLTF
TRBV30	TRBJ1-2	CAWSLNYGYTF
TRBV10-3	TRBJ1-1	CAISSGQGNTEAFF
TRBV6-5	TRBJ2-7	CATSVGNEQYF
TRBV18	TRBJ2-3	CASSPGRGPDTQYF
TRBV6-5	TRBJ2-2	CASSYLGGELFF
TRBV27	TRBJ2-5	CASSGGGSGRGLETQYF
TRBV28	TRBJ2-2	CASSLHGQGKAGELFF
TRBV5-4	TRBJ1-2	CASSELGSDPYGYTF
TRBV19	TRBJ1-2	CASSPTGQGAFYGYTF
TRBV2	TRBJ1-5	CASRGRNQPQHF
TRBV28	TRBJ2-7	CASTLDRDTPEQYF
TRBV7-2	TRBJ2-2	CASSLVPQVVELFF
TRBV2	TRBJ2-7	CASAGADKGEQYF
TRBV6-4	TRBJ2-2	CASSGFPGPLNTGELFF